What follows are 24 T cell receptor beta chains derived from one specimen sequenced in a study of blood T cell repertoires in COVID-19. Only in-frame clones appear in the TCRdb table, and some are missing; sequencing was by immunoSEQ multiplex PCR. Here the sample spans approximately 300,000 clones, more than 75% being singletons. The sample comprised PBMCs or T cells enriched from blood (not recorded which). The receptors originated from a young man who had recovered from COVID-19.

This CDR3 is CASSSRGRGEKLFF. In DNA form, the CDR3 reads TGCGCCAGCAGCTCCAGGGGGCGTGGTGAAAAACTGTTTTTT. The chain has TRBV5-1 and TRBJ1-4; TRBD1 aligns across 8 bases. Germline assignment: CDR1 SGHRS and CDR2 YFSETQ. The length of the CDR3 is 14 residues. V trimming: 3 bases; J trimming: 7 bases; junction bases outside the gene matches: 5.

V usage is TRBV6-2 or TRBV6-3 and J usage is TRBJ2-2; D is uncertain. The CDR3 is 14 amino acids. Germline lookup yields CDR1 MNHEY and CDR2 SVGEGT. V gave up 2 bases and J gave up 3 bases, with 7 bases separating them. The CDR3 reads CASSYPRDTGELFF. CDR3 sequence (DNA): TGTGCCAGCAGTTACCCTAGAGACACCGGGGAGCTGTTTTTT.

The chain is built from TRBV2 and TRBJ2-7, with D unresolved. Germline CDR1 is SNHLY and CDR2 is FYNNEI. Trimming removed 5 bases at V and 4 bases at J, with 9 bases between. The CDR3 is made up of 12 amino acids. The CDR3 sequence is CASSRLLYEQYF. The CDR3 nucleotides read TGTGCCAGCAGTCGTCTCCTTTACGAGCAGTACTTC. The full variable domain, its missing parts supplied by reference TRBV2 and TRBJ2-7, is EPEVTQTPSHQVTQMGQEVILRCVPISNHLYFYWYRQILGQKVEFLVSFYNNEISEKSEIFDDQFSVERPDGSNFTLKIRSTKLEDSAMYFCASSRLLYEQYFGPGTRLTVT.

The chain is built from TRBV6-2 or TRBV6-3 and TRBJ2-1; a weak D match, TRBD2 (5 bases). Germline V gene sequence: CDR1 MNHEY, CDR2 SVGEGT. Trimming stripped 4 bases from V and 6 bases from J, with 22 bases between. This CDR3 contains 17 residues. The CDR3 region is CASSFDYRTWGGNEQFF. The CDR3 DNA sequence: TGTGCCAGCAGTTTTGACTATAGGACGTGGGGTGGCAATGAGCAGTTCTTC.

The chain carries TRBV5-1 and TRBJ1-4; 8 bases match TRBD1. CDR1 SGHRS and CDR2 YFSETQ come from the germline V gene. V shed 6 bases and J 8 bases; nucleotides not matched to a gene: 9. The CDR3 length is 14 residues. CDR3 in DNA: TGCGCCAGCAATGCCGGGACAGGAGGAGAAAAACTGTTTTTT. This codes for CASNAGTGGEKLFF.

The chain couples TRBV3-1 (or the pseudogene TRBV3-2) to TRBJ2-7; D is undetermined. V was trimmed by 4 bases and J by 4 bases, leaving 8 bases between them. The CDR3 sequence is 12 residues long. Germline CDR1 LGHDT, CDR2 YNNKEL (reference sequence). CDR3 region: CASSPGTYEQYF. DNA of the CDR3: TGTGCCAGCAGCCCAGGAACATACGAGCAGTACTTC.

This chain joins TRBV30 and TRBJ2-7, with TRBD2 matching over 15 bases. Looked up from germline, CDR1 is GTSNPN and CDR2 is SVGIG (reference sequence). The trim removed 4 bases at V and 4 bases at J, leaving 5 bases unmatched. The CDR3 contains 15 residues. CDR3 in DNA: TGTGCCTGGATTGGACTAGCGGGAGGGCCATACGAGCAGTACTTC. Its translation: CAWIGLAGGPYEQYF.

A single count supports this clone. The chain recombines TRBV30 with TRBJ2-3; TRBD2 agrees at 8 bases. The ends lost 8 bases at V and 3 bases at J; junction bases unmatched: 10. The CDR3 is 14 residues long. The germline V gene has CDR1 GTSNPN and CDR2 SVGIG (reference sequence). The CDR3 sequence: CARTGGGRTDTQYF. In DNA form, the CDR3 reads TGTGCCCGGACCGGGGGGGGCCGGACAGATACGCAGTATTTT.

V gene TRBV19 combines with J gene TRBJ2-2; tentative D call: TRBD1 (7 bases). V gave up 1 base and J gave up 4 bases, with 13 bases separating them. Germline V gene sequence: CDR1 LNHDA, CDR2 SQIVND (reference sequence). This CDR3 comprises 16 residues. CDR3 region: CASSIANRGGTGELFF. The CDR3 DNA reads as TGTGCCAGTAGTATAGCTAACAGGGGAGGCACCGGGGAGCTGTTTTTT. The entire variable domain, with the rest obtained from reference TRBV19 and TRBJ2-2, is as follows: DGGITQSPKYLFRKEGQNVTLSCEQNLNHDAMYWYRQDPGQGLRLIYYSQIVNDFQKGDIAEGYSVSREKKESFPLTVTSAQKNPTAFYLCASSIANRGGTGELFFGEGSRLTVL.

The genes are TRBV20-1 and TRBJ2-7, with TRBD1 as a possible D gene (5 bases). The V gene's germline CDR1 is DFQATT and CDR2 SNEGSKA (reference sequence). The CDR3 consists of 11 residues. With 6 bases removed from V and 2 bases from J, the gap between germline ends came to 8 bases. The CDR3 DNA is TGCAGTGCGGCACAGGCCTACGAGCAGTACTTC. It codes for CSAAQAYEQYF.

The chain has TRBV5-1 and TRBJ1-2; 10 bases agree with TRBD1. Germline CDR1 reads SGHRS; CDR2 reads YFSETQ. Trimming at V came to 0 bases and at J to 6 bases, leaving 5 bases not matched to a gene. CDR3 size: 15 residues. For the CDR3, the DNA is TGCGCCAGCAGCTTGGCCGGGACAGGGGTCGATGGCTACACCTTC. The encoded protein is CASSLAGTGVDGYTF.

Here the CDR3 DNA reads TGTGCCAGCAGCTTGGCAGGGGGACAGGGAGGGGTCATTCAGTACTTC. It translates to CASSLAGGQGGVIQYF. The genes are TRBV5-4 and TRBJ2-4, with TRBD1 matching 9 bases. This CDR3 is 16 amino acids long. V was clipped by 0 bases and J by 9 bases; unmatched bases: 10. Germline CDR1 SGHNT, CDR2 YYREEE (reference sequence). Together with reference TRBV5-4 and TRBJ2-4, the CDR3 gives the full variable domain: ETGVTQSPTHLIKTRGQQVTLRCSSQSGHNTVSWYQQALGQGPQFIFQYYREEENGRGNFPPRFSGLQFPNYSSELNVNALELDDSALYLCASSLAGGQGGVIQYFGAGTRLSVL.

J is TRBJ2-1 and V is TRBV4-1, with D possibly matching TRBD1 (6 bases). This CDR3 region has 14 residues. CDR1 MGHRA and CDR2 YSYEKL come from the germline V gene. The ends were cut back, 5 bases at V and 0 bases at J, with 8 bases in the middle. The CDR3: CASSSRGSYNEQFF. The DNA for the CDR3 is TGCGCCAGCAGCTCCAGGGGCTCCTACAATGAGCAGTTCTTC.

This sequence joins TRBV18 and TRBJ2-5, with TRBD1 matching 9 bases. Germline V CDR1 and CDR2: KGHSH, LQKENI. This CDR3 is built from 15 residues. After removal of 6 bases from V and 5 bases from J, the junction contained 10 bases not matched to a gene. The CDR3 nucleotides read TGTGCCAGCTCGAAAAGACAGGGGGTGAGGGAGACCCAGTACTTC. This encodes CASSKRQGVRETQYF.

As to this clone: Other DNA sequences of this sample code for an identical CDR3. J is TRBJ2-7 and V is TRBV14; tentative D call: TRBD2 (5 bases). Trimming pared 4 bases from V and 1 base from J, leaving 8 bases between. The CDR3 contains 13 residues. Germline V gene lookup returns CDR1 SGHDN and CDR2 FVKESK. The CDR3 DNA is TGTGCCAGCAGCCCGGACTCATCCTACGAGCAGTACTTC. It codes for CASSPDSSYEQYF.

The chain employs TRBV28 and TRBJ1-5; 7 nucleotides align to TRBD1. V lost 6 bases to trimming and J lost 0 bases; unmatched junction nucleotides: 11. CDR3 length: 17 residues. CDR1 and CDR2 from the germline V gene are MDHEN and SYDVKM. The CDR3 DNA is TGTGCCAGCAGACTTGGACAGGCCCCTTATAGCAATCAGCCCCAGCATTTT. Translation: CASRLGQAPYSNQPQHF.

V usage is TRBV30 and J usage is TRBJ1-5, with 9 nucleotides matching TRBD1. There are 16 residues in the CDR3. Germline loops: CDR1 GTSNPN, CDR2 SVGIG (reference sequence). J gave up 2 bases and V 5 bases, and 10 bases lay outside the gene matches. The CDR3 region has the DNA TGTGCCTGGGGGTCGTCTCGGACAGGGGGCAATCAGCCCCAGCATTTT. Amino acids: CAWGSSRTGGNQPQHF. Variable domain in full (rest from reference TRBV30 and TRBJ1-5): SQTIHQWPATLVQPVGSPLSLECTVEGTSNPNLYWYRQAAGRGLQLLFYSVGIGQISSEVPQNLSASRPQDRQFILSSKKLLLSDSGFYLCAWGSSRTGGNQPQHFGDGTRLSIL.

This chain connects TRBV6-5 to TRBJ1-6; possibly TRBD1 for D (5 bases). The CDR3 has 14 amino acids. CDR1 and CDR2 (germline): MNHEY, SVGAGI. V was trimmed by 11 bases and J by 0 bases, leaving 11 bases between them. The chain's CDR3 is CAGGVYSYNSPLHF. CDR3 nucleotides: TGTGCCGGGGGGGTTTACTCCTATAATTCACCCCTCCACTTT.

The CDR3 loop is CSVAGLAGLSQETQYF. The CDR3 DNA reads TGCAGCGTTGCGGGACTAGCGGGATTGAGCCAAGAGACCCAGTACTTC. The chain has TRBV29-1 and TRBJ2-5; 13 bases are a match to TRBD2. CDR3 length: 16 residues. Germline CDR1 and CDR2: SQVTM and ANQGSEA. V lost 4 bases to trimming and J lost 1 base; unmatched junction nucleotides: 6.

V gene TRBV5-6 combines with J gene TRBJ2-7; 7 nucleotides match TRBD2. The junction had 3 bases not matched to a gene; V was cut back by 1 base and J by 5 bases. The CDR3 has 13 amino acids. Germline CDR1 reads SGHDT; CDR2 reads YYEEEE. The CDR3 nucleotides read TGTGCCAGCAGCTTGTTGGGGGGGAACGAGCAGTACTTC. It codes for CASSLLGGNEQYF.

This chain connects TRBV12-3 or TRBV12-4 to TRBJ2-7; D not certain. This CDR3 is built from 13 residues. V dropped 0 bases and J dropped 5 bases, with 8 bases sitting between them. The CDR3 DNA reads as TGTGCCAGCAGTTTAGCGCCAGGTAACGAGCAGTACTTC. It encodes CASSLAPGNEQYF.

The V gene is TRBV11-2, the J gene TRBJ2-7; a weak D match, TRBD1 (6 bases). The CDR3 consists of 14 residues. V lost 3 bases, J lost 2 bases, and 11 bases lay in between. Germline loops: CDR1 SGHAT, CDR2 FQNNGV. The CDR3 region is CASSFTGNPYEQYF. CDR3 DNA sequence: TGTGCCAGCAGCTTTACAGGGAACCCCTACGAGCAGTACTTC.

The V call is TRBV27, the J call TRBJ1-6; 7 nucleotides line up with TRBD1. CDR3 length: 14 amino acids. The V and J ends lost 4 bases and 10 bases, in that order; junction bases with no gene match: 7. Germline loops: CDR1 MNHEY, CDR2 SMNVEV (reference sequence). CDR3 amino acids: CASSWGQLGSPLHF. The CDR3, as DNA: TGTGCCAGCAGTTGGGGACAGTTGGGCTCACCCCTCCACTTT.

This rearrangement joins TRBV28 to TRBJ1-2; 9 bases agree with TRBD1. Germline loops: CDR1 MDHEN, CDR2 SYDVKM. The trim removed 4 bases at V and 1 base at J, leaving 7 bases unmatched. The CDR3 contains 16 residues. This chain's CDR3 is CASSYLDRGGNYGYTF. CDR3 DNA sequence: TGTGCCAGCAGTTACCTGGACAGGGGTGGTAACTATGGCTACACCTTC.